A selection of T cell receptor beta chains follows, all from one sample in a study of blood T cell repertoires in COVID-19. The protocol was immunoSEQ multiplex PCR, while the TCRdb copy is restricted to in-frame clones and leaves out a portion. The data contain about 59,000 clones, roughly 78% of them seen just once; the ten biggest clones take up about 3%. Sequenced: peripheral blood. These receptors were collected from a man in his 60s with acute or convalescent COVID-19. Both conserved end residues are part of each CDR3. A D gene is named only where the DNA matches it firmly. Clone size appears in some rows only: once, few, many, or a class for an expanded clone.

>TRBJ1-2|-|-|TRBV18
TGTGCCAGCTCACGGACAGCATATGGCTACACCTTC
CASSRTAYGYTF
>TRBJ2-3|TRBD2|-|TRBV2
TGTGCCAGCAGTGAGACTAGCGGGAGCACAGATACGCAGTATTTT
CASSETSGSTDTQYF
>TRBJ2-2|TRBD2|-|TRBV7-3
TGTGCCAGCAGTCCCGGGACTAGCGACACCGGGGAGCTGTTTTTT
CASSPGTSDTGELFF
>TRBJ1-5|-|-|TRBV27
TGCGCCAGCACACAACACGGGGGTAGGAGCAATCAGCCCCAGCATTTT
CASTQHGGRSNQPQHF
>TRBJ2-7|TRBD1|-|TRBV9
TGTGCCAGCAGCGTTAATCCGGGACAGAGATCCTACGAGCAGTACTTC
CASSVNPGQRSYEQYF
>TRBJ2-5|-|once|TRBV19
TGTGCCAGTAGTATGGGAGCACTAGCAAGGCAGACCCAGTACTTC
CASSMGALARQTQYF
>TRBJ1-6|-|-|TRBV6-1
TGTGCCAGCAGTGAATCAGGGGTTGGTTCACCCCTCCACTTT
CASSESGVGSPLHF
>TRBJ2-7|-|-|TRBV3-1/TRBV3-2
TGTGCCAGCAGCCAAGATAGAGGCGAGCAGTACTTC
CASSQDRGEQYF
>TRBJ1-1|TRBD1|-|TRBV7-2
TGTGCCAGCAGTAGGGACAGGGGGCTTGCTTTCTTT
CASSRDRGLAFF
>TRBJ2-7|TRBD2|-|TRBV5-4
TGTGCCAGCAGCTTCAAAACTAGCGGAACCTACGAGCAGTACTTC
CASSFKTSGTYEQYF
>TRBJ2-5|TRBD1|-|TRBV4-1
TGCGCCAGCAGCCAAGGTGGCAGGGGGCTACGAGAGACCCAGTACTTC
CASSQGGRGLRETQYF
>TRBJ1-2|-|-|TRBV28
TGTGCCAGCAGTTTGGGGAGAGGTAGCTACACCTTC
CASSLGRGSYTF
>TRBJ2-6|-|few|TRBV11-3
TGTGCCAGCAGCTTAGGCGGGGGCGGACCGGGGGCCAACGTCCTGACTTTC
CASSLGGGGPGANVLTF
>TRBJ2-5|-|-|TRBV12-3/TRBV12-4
TGTGCCAGCAGTTTCTCAGAGACCCAGTACTTC
CASSFSETQYF
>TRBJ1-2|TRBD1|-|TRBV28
TGTGCCAGCAGTTTCCCCGGGACAGGGGACGGCTACACCTTC
CASSFPGTGDGYTF
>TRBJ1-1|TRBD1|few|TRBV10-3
TGTGCCATCAGATCGGGACAGGTGAACACTGAAGCTTTCTTT
CAIRSGQVNTEAFF
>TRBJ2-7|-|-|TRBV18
TGTGCCAGCTCACCCGGGACATATCTTTACGAGCAGTACTTC
CASSPGTYLYEQYF
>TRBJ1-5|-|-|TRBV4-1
TGCGCCAGCAGCCAAGGGAGCGGGGGCTTGCCCCAGCATTTT
CASSQGSGGLPQHF
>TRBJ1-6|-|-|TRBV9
TGTGCCAGCAGCGTTGGGGCAAATGGTAATTCACCCCTCCACTTT
CASSVGANGNSPLHF
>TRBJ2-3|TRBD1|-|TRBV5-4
TGTGCCAGCAGCTTGGCCTCGGTGGGGACAGGGGTAGATACGCAGTATTTT
CASSLASVGTGVDTQYF
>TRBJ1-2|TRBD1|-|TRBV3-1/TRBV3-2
TGTGCCAGCAGCCAAGACGCGACAGGGGGCGGTGGCTACACCTTC
CASSQDATGGGGYTF
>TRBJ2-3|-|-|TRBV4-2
TGTGCCAGCAGCCAAGATATCATTCTAGCCGATACGCAGTATTTT
CASSQDIILADTQYF
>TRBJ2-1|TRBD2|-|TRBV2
TGTGCCAGCAAAGAGCGGGAGGGGTACAATGAGCAGTTCTTC
CASKEREGYNEQFF
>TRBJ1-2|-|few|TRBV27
TGTGCCAGCAGAACCCAGATGGACTATGGCTACACCTTC
CASRTQMDYGYTF
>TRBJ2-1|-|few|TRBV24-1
TGTGCCACCAGTGATGGGGCAGAGAATAAGCAGTTCTTC
CATSDGAENKQFF